The table lists the clone carrying this TCR beta chain with a count of one. Its matching antigen is unknown. RNA transcripts yielded amplified TCR beta CDR3 regions. The first round was an RT-PCR with HTBI primers, and the second round was a multiplex PCR. TCRdb re-derived calls from the multiplex PCR reads in MiXCR, one entry per CDR3 protein. The data contain hundreds of thousands of distinct CDR3 sequences, 40% to 50% of them singletons. This entry comes from a study of Graves' ophthalmopathy and Graves' hyperthyroidism. General observations from the study: Blood contained most expanded thyroid clonotypes exceeding 0.001 frequency.

It was from about 9.1 ml of fresh peripheral blood that the PBMCs came. Trimming cost V 6 bases and J 0 bases, with 14 bases left between them. Germline CDR1 and CDR2: SGHDN and FVKESK. The CDR3 runs to 16 residues. The sample was peripheral blood. This clonotype was obtained from an adult man with Graves' ophthalmopathy. The V gene is TRBV14, the J gene TRBJ2-2; tentatively, D is TRBD1 (5 bases). In DNA form, the CDR3 reads TGTGCCAGCAGTACCAGACAGTACGCGAACACCGGGGAGCTGTTTTTT. Protein sequence: CASSTRQYANTGELFF.